This T cell receptor beta chain is from a study of CD8 T cells in ankylosing spondylitis. Study results and limitations: Made up of about eight highly homologous variants, a TCR beta motif appeared characteristic of ankylosing spondylitis blood. Disease-associated clones were CD8+ and fairly uncommon in peripheral blood. In ankylosing spondylitis patients, matched synovial fluid reportedly showed significant enrichment of disease-linked clones. In reactive arthritis synovial fluid and blood, some motif variants had been reported before.

MiXCR, applied by TCRdb to the 5' RACE reads, yields one record per CDR3 protein. The data show 470,000 or so distinct CDR3 sequences, 20% to 30% seen once. This clonotype was found many times. No antigen is known for it. With V trimmed by 5 bases and J by 7 bases, 12 bases remained unmatched. The length of the CDR3 is 16 residues. The gene calls are TRBV12-3 or TRBV12-4 and TRBJ2-1, with 9 bases lining up with TRBD2. The sequencing sample was made of blood, either unsorted or a sorted T cell fraction (not recorded which). The receptor comes from a male donor with ankylosing spondylitis. The DNA for the CDR3 is TGTGCCAGCAGTCCGTTAGCGGGAGTTGTCGGGAATGAGCAGTTCTTC. It yields the protein CASSPLAGVVGNEQFF.